The 21 T cell receptor beta chains below come from one sample, sequenced in a study of blood T cells in healthy people across ages. Together with a sample-barcoded 5' primer, a J-beta primer mix was included in a second PCR lasting about 6 to 11 cycles. TCRdb called the 5' RACE reads again in MiXCR, with one record for every CDR3 protein. The repertoire holds around 1,600,000 distinct CDR3 sequences, with roughly 43% as singletons. Sequenced material: blood. The receptors were sampled from a woman under 30 in good health.

The chain combines TRBV29-1 with TRBJ1-1, with D possibly being TRBD1 (5 bases). Germline CDR1 reads SQVTM; CDR2 reads ANQGSEA. The V gene lost 6 bases and the J gene lost 1 base, with 9 bases spanning the gap. The CDR3 extends over 12 amino acids. The CDR3 nucleotides are TGCAGCGTCCCAGGGAGGAACACTGAAGCTTTCTTT. It specifies CSVPGRNTEAFF. Supplemented by reference TRBV29-1 and TRBJ1-1, the full variable domain reads SAVISQKPSRDICQRGTSLTIQCQVDSQVTMMFWYRQQPGQSLTLIATANQGSEATYESGFVIDKFPISRPNLTFSTLTVSNMSPEDSSIYLCSVPGRNTEAFFGQGTRLTVV.

The V gene is TRBV24-1, the J gene TRBJ2-7, with 9 positions matching TRBD1. The germline CDR1 and CDR2 sequences are KGHDR and SFDVKD. The trim removed 4 bases at V and 0 bases at J, leaving 6 bases unmatched. The CDR3 is 16 amino acids. CDR3 protein: CATSDAGTGSSYEQYF. CDR3 sequence (DNA): TGTGCCACCAGTGACGCGGGGACAGGGAGCTCCTACGAGCAGTACTTC.

This clonotype appeared a few times. The chain carries TRBV13 and TRBJ1-4, with D possibly matching TRBD1 (6 bases). V was clipped by 3 bases and J by 0 bases, with 20 bases between them. The germline CDR1 and CDR2 sequences are PRHDT and FYEKMQ (reference sequence). The CDR3 runs to 19 residues. The CDR3 reads CASSFFFQGPYSTNEKLFF. DNA for the CDR3: TGTGCCAGCAGCTTTTTCTTCCAGGGGCCCTATTCAACTAATGAAAAACTGTTTTTT.

Points on this clonotype: A single base separates this from a much larger clone, so it may be a read error. The gene calls are TRBV4-3 and TRBJ1-1, with a possible D match to TRBD1 (6 bases). CDR1 and CDR2 (germline): LGHNA, YSLEER. V lost 4 bases to trimming and J lost 4 bases, with 19 bases between them. This CDR3 contains 16 residues. The DNA of the CDR3 is TGCGCCAGCAGCCGAGATGCTGGCAGGGGTGGCACTGAAGCTTTCTTT. Translating gives CASSRDAGRGGTEAFF.

The chain employs TRBV4-1 and TRBJ2-7; TRBD1 aligns across 9 bases. This CDR3 is built from 14 residues. V dropped 3 bases and J dropped 4; count of bases not matched to a gene: 4. Germline V lookup: CDR1 MGHRA, CDR2 YSYEKL. The CDR3 is CASSQTQGAYEQYF. The CDR3 DNA reads TGCGCCAGCAGCCAGACACAGGGGGCTTACGAGCAGTACTTC.

This clonotype was detected a few times. The J gene is TRBJ2-7, the V gene TRBV29-1; tentatively, D is TRBD2 (5 bases). Germline V CDR1 and CDR2: SQVTM, ANQGSEA. This CDR3 has 11 amino acids. Trimming took 7 bases from V and 10 from J, leaving 17 bases between them. CDR3 in amino acids: CSAGLLGAQYF. CDR3 in DNA: TGCAGCGCCGGTCTGTTGGGAGCCCAGTACTTC.

This clonotype occurred a few times. Here the CDR3 reads CASGRPTGLNGYTF. CDR3 nucleotides: TGTGCCAGCGGTCGACCGACAGGGTTAAATGGCTACACCTTC. The rearrangement joins TRBV12-3 or TRBV12-4 to TRBJ1-2; 7 bases match TRBD1. This CDR3 is 14 amino acids long. V gave up 8 bases and J gave up 6 bases; unmatched junction bases: 12.

In this sample, this clonotype turned up a few times. This sequence joins TRBV7-9 and TRBJ2-5; 8 positions agree with TRBD2. The V gene end was trimmed by 5 bases and the J gene end by 7 bases; junction bases not matched to a gene: 12. CDR3 length equals 15 residues. In germline, CDR1 is SEHNR, CDR2 FQNEAQ (reference sequence). CDR3 in DNA: TGTGCCAGCAGCCCACGGTCTAATGCGGGGGGGACCCAGTACTTC. Encoded protein: CASSPRSNAGGTQYF.

This clonotype was seen a few times. The chain is built from TRBV5-5 and TRBJ2-7, with no clear D. The CDR3 extends over 14 amino acids. CDR1 SGHKS and CDR2 YYEKEE come from the germline V gene (reference sequence). With 1 base removed from V and 6 bases from J, the gap between germline ends came to 14 bases. CDR3: CASSLLLERGEQYF. The DNA of the CDR3 is TGTGCCAGCAGCTTGCTGCTGGAACGTGGCGAGCAGTACTTC.

Concerning this clonotype itself: The junction does not match germline at one end; this may be a read error. The chain employs TRBV7-8 and TRBJ2-7; D is unclear. The V gene's germline CDR1 is SGHVS and CDR2 FQNEAQ. There are 14 residues in the CDR3. CDR3 nucleotides: TGTGCCAGCAGCGTAGCAGTTAGCTTCTACGAGCAGTACTTC. It encodes CASSVAVSFYEQYF.

The V and J genes are TRBV7-6 and TRBJ2-7; weak D call: TRBD1 (5 bases). Germline-derived CDR1 and CDR2 are SGHVS and FNYEAQ. The V end was cut by 5 bases, the J end by 3 bases, with 17 bases between. The CDR3 sequence is 15 residues long. The CDR3 here is CASSTVKGKSYEQYF. CDR3 coding DNA: TGTGCCAGCAGCACCGTTAAGGGGAAAAGCTACGAGCAGTACTTC. Filled out from reference TRBV7-6 and TRBJ2-7, the complete variable domain reads GAGVSQSPRYKVTKRGQDVALRCDPISGHVSLYWYRQALGQGPEFLTYFNYEAQQDKSGLPNDRFSAERPEGSISTLTIQRTEQRDSAMYRCASSTVKGKSYEQYFGPGTRLTVT.

The CDR3 loop reads CASSDHPSDTQYF. The DNA of the CDR3 is TGTGCCAGCAGTGATCACCCCTCAGATACGCAGTATTTT. The chain uses TRBV25-1 and TRBJ2-3; D gene uncertain. V was trimmed by 3 bases and J by 4 bases, leaving 8 bases between them. This CDR3 is 13 amino acids long. The germline CDR1 and CDR2 sequences are MGHDK and SYGVNS.

Here the CDR3 DNA reads TGCGCCAGCAGCCCAACAGGGGGATGGGGCAAAAACATTCAGTACTTC. It is translated as CASSPTGGWGKNIQYF. The chain joins TRBV4-3 to TRBJ2-4, with TRBD1 identical over 8 bases. CDR1 LGHNA and CDR2 YSLEER come from the germline V gene. The V gene end was trimmed by 4 bases and the J gene end by 3 bases; junction bases not matched to a gene: 8. This CDR3 comprises 16 residues.

This chain links TRBV14 with TRBJ2-1; a weak D match, TRBD1 (5 bases). The CDR3 has 15 residues. CDR1 is SGHDN and CDR2 is FVKESK in the germline V gene. V was trimmed by 4 bases and J by 0 bases, leaving 10 bases between them. The CDR3 nucleotides read TGTGCCAGCAGCCCTTGGACATTCTCCTACAATGAGCAGTTCTTC. As protein: CASSPWTFSYNEQFF.

This clonotype has only a few counts. The chain is built from TRBV10-1 and TRBJ2-7; 9 nucleotides align to TRBD1. J lost 0 bases, V lost 3 bases, and 3 bases had no gene match. CDR1 and CDR2 (germline): WNHNN, SYGVQD (reference sequence). The CDR3 sequence is 15 residues long. The DNA of the CDR3 is TGCGCCAGCAGTGATTACAGGGGGCTCTCCTACGAGCAGTACTTC. Its protein is CASSDYRGLSYEQYF.

Only a few counts were recorded for this clonotype. DNA for the CDR3: TGCGCCAGCAGCAAAGACCCGGGAAAAGGGAATTCACCCCTCCACTTT. It is translated as CASSKDPGKGNSPLHF. The J gene is TRBJ1-6, the V gene TRBV5-1; D is unresolved. V was cut by 4 bases and J by 7 bases, with 18 bases left in between. This CDR3 contains 16 residues. From germline, CDR1 is SGHRS and CDR2 YFSETQ. Combining the CDR3 with reference TRBV5-1 and TRBJ1-6 gives the whole variable domain KAGVTQTPRYLIKTRGQQVTLSCSPISGHRSVSWYQQTPGQGLQFLFEYFSETQRNKGNFPGRFSGRQFSNSRSEMNVSTLELGDSALYLCASSKDPGKGNSPLHFGNGTRLTVT.

Remarks on this clonotype: This may arise from a read error, as a much more abundant clone is one base away. This rearrangement joins TRBV6-2 or TRBV6-3 to TRBJ1-5, with D perhaps TRBD1 (5 bases). Trimming removed 4 bases at V and 1 base at J, with 14 bases between. The germline CDR1 and CDR2 sequences are MNHEY and SVGEGT. The CDR3 totals 16 residues. Here the CDR3 DNA reads TGTGCCAGCAGTTGCGGGGCAGGGTCCAGCAATCAGCCCCAGCATTTT. Encoded protein: CASSCGAGSSNQPQHF.

The rearrangement links TRBV7-2 to TRBJ2-1; D might be TRBD1 (6 bases). Trimming shortened V by 4 bases and J by 7 bases, and 17 bases separated the two germline ends. This CDR3 contains 15 residues. CDR1 is SGHTA and CDR2 is FQGNSA in the germline V gene. The CDR3 spells CASSSDRQSWNEQFF. The CDR3 coding sequence is TGTGCCAGCAGCTCGGACAGACAGAGCTGGAATGAGCAGTTCTTC.

This chain links TRBV7-2 with TRBJ2-1, with 9 bases matching TRBD2. CDR1 and CDR2 (germline): SGHTA, FQGNSA. Trimming removed 5 bases from V and 7 bases from J; junction bases left unmatched: 9. The CDR3 runs to 15 residues. The CDR3 nucleotides read TGTGCCAGCAGCAATAGCGGGGGCTGGATGAATGAGCAGTTCTTC. It yields the protein CASSNSGGWMNEQFF.

The gene calls are TRBV27 and TRBJ1-1; tentative D call: TRBD1 (5 bases). Trimming took 5 bases from V and 4 from J, leaving 14 bases between them. CDR3 length equals 14 residues. The germline gives CDR1 MNHEY, CDR2 SMNVEV (reference sequence). The CDR3 region is CASSPRGGFTEAFF. The CDR3 coding sequence is TGTGCCAGCAGTCCAAGGGGAGGGTTCACTGAAGCTTTCTTT.

The chain combines TRBV10-3 with TRBJ2-1; the D gene is possibly TRBD1 (5 bases). The DNA end is more similar to TRBJ2-7, so the J call may be wrong. CDR3 length equals 16 residues. Germline CDR1 ENHRY, CDR2 SYGVKD. The CDR3 protein is CACRGKSPESYNEQYF. In nucleotides, the CDR3 is TGTGCCTGTAGGGGTAAATCCCCTGAGTCCTACAATGAGCAGTACTTC.